Listed here is a single T cell receptor (beta chain). Its antigen is undetermined. These data belong to a study of T cell responses to AZD1222 COVID-19 vaccine. Study outcomes and limitations: Donors were mostly white British, more females; clonal diversity possibly underestimated. When two AZD1222 doses had been given, Spike-specific TCR breadth and depth rose. Repertoires in all cases were sampled only once the peak T cell response had passed.

The method was immunoSEQ multiplex PCR; TCRdb's version includes in-frame clones alone and lacks a portion of them. The sample lists over 90,000 clones; about 94% were seen once. CDR3 size: 17 residues. The J segment lost 1 base and the V segment lost 5 bases, leaving 11 bases of the junction unmatched. Germline lookup yields CDR1 SGHVS and CDR2 FQNEAQ. Pooled together were second doses at about 4 or about 12 weeks. This TCR was sampled from an adult who received the AZD1222 COVID-19 vaccine. This sequence joins TRBV7-8 and TRBJ2-7; TRBD1 matches at 10 bases. Source: peripheral blood, taken 28 days after the second AZD1222 dose. CDR3 coding DNA: TGTGCCAGCAGCCGATCCGCCGGGACAGGGGTTTCCTACGAGCAGTACTTC. This encodes CASSRSAGTGVSYEQYF.